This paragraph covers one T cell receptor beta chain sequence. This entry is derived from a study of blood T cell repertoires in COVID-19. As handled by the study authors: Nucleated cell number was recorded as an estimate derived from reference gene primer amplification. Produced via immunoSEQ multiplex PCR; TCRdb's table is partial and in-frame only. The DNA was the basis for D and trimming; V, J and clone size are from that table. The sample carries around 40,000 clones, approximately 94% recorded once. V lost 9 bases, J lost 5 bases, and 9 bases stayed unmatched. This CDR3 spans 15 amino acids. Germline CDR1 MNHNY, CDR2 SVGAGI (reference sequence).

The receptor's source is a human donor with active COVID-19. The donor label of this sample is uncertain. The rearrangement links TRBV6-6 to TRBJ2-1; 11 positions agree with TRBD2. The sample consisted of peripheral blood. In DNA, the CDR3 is TGTGCCAGTACCCTAGCGGGAGGAATAGACAATGAGCAGTTCTTC. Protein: CASTLAGGIDNEQFF.